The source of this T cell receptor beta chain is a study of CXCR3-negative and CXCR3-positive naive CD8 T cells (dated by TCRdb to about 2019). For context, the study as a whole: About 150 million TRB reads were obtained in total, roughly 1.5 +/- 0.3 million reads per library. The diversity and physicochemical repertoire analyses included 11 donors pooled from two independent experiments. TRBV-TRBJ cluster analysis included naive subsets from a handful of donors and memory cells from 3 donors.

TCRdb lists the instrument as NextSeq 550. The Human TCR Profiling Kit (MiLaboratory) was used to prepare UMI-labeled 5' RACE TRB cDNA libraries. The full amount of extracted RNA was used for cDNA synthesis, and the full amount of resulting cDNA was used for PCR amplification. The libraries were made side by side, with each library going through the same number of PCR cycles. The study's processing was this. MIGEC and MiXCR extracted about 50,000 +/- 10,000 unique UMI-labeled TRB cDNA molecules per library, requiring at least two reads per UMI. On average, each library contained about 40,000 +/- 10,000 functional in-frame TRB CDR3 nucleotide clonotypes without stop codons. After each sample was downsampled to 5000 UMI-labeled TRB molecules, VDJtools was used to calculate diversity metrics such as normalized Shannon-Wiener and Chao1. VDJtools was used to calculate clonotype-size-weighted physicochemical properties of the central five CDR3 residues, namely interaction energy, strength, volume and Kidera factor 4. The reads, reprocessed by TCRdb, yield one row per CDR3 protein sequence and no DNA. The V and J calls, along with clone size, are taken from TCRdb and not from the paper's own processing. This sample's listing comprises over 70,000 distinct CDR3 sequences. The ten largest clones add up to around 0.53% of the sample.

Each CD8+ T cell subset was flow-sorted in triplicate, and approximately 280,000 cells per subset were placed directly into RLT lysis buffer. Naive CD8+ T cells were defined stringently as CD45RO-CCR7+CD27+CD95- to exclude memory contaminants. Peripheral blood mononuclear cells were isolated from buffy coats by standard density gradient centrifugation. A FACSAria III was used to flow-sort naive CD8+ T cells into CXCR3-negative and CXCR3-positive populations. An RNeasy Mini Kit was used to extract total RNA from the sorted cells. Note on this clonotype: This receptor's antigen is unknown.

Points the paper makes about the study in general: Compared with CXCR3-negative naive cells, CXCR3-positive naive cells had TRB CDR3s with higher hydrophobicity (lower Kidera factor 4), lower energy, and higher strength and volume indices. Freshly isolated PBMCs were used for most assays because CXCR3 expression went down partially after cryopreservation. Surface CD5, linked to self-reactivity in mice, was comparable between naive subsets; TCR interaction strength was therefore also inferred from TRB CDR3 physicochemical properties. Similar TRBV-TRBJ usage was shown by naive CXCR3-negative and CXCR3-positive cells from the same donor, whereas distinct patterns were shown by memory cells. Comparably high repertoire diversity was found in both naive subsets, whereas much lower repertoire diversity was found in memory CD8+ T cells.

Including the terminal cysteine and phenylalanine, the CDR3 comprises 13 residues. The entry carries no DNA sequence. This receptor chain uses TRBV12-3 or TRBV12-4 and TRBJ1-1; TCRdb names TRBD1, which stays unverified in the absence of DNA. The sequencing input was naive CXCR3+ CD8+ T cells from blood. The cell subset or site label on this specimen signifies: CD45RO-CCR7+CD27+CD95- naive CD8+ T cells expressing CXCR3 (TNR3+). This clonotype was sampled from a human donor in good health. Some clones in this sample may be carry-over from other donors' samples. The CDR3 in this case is CASSFPSGGEAFF.